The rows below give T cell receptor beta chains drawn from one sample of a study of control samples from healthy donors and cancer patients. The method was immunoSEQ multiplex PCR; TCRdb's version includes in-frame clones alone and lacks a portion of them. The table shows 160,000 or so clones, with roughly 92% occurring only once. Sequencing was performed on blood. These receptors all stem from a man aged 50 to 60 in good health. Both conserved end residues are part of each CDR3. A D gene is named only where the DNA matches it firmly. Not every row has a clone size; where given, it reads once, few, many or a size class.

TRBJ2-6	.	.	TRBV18	CASSPGANVLTF	TGTGCCAGCTCACCAGGGGCCAACGTCCTGACTTTC
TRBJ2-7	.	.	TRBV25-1	CASSEGHTSYEQYF	TGTGCCAGCAGTGAAGGTCACACCTCCTACGAGCAGTACTTC
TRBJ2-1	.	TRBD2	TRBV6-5	CASRMGSGSNNEQFF	TGTGCCAGCAGGATGGGAAGCGGGAGTAACAATGAGCAGTTCTTC
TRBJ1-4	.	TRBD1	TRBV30	CAWRVGTVSNEKLFF	TGTGCCTGGAGGGTGGGGACAGTTTCTAATGAAAAACTGTTTTTT
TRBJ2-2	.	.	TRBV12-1	CASSPLAWYVTGELFF	TGTGCCAGCAGCCCTCTAGCATGGTACGTTACCGGGGAGCTGTTTTTT
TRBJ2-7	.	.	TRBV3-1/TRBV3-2	CASSQDTSSPNPYEQYF	TGTGCCAGCAGCCAAGACACTAGTTCTCCGAACCCCTACGAGCAGTACTTC
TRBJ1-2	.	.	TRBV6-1	CASSDTTALYGYTF	TGTGCCAGCAGTGACACGACAGCCCTCTATGGCTACACCTTC
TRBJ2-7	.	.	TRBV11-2	CASSAGWGSYEQYF	TGTGCCAGCAGCGCGGGGTGGGGATCCTACGAGCAGTACTTC
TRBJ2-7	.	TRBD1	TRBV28	CASRRTGPYEQYF	TGTGCCAGCAGGCGGACAGGCCCCTACGAGCAGTACTTC
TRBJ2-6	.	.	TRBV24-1	CATSDSRRFSGANVLTF	TGTGCCACCAGTGATTCACGACGGTTTTCTGGGGCCAACGTCCTGACTTTC
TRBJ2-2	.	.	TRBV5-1	CASSPGPPNTGELFF	TGCGCCAGCAGTCCCGGGCCACCGAACACCGGGGAGCTGTTTTTT
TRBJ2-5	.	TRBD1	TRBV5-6	CASRFRQGQETQYF	TGTGCCAGCAGATTCCGACAGGGTCAAGAGACCCAGTACTTC
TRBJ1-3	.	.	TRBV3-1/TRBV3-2	CASSQALVGGTGNTIYF	TGTGCCAGCAGCCAAGCCTTAGTCGGAGGCACTGGAAACACCATATATTTT
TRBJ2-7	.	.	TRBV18	CASSPPVMGTSSYEQYF	TGTGCCAGCTCACCACCTGTTATGGGAACAAGCTCCTACGAGCAGTACTTC
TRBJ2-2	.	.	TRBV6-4	CASSEIADINTGELFF	TGTGCCAGCAGTGAAATAGCGGACATTAACACCGGGGAGCTGTTTTTT
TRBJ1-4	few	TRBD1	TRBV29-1	CSVGQGGREKLFF	TGCAGCGTTGGACAGGGTGGTAGGGAAAAACTGTTTTTT
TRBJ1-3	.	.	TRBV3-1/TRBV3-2	CASSQGPFSGNTIYF	TGTGCCAGCAGCCAGGGACCGTTCTCTGGAAACACCATATATTTT
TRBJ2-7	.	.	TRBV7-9	CASSSKTYEQYF	TGTGCCAGCAGCTCTAAAACCTACGAGCAGTACTTC
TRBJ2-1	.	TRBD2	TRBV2	CASSSGLAGSYNEQFF	TGTGCCAGCAGTTCGGGACTAGCGGGAAGTTACAATGAGCAGTTCTTC
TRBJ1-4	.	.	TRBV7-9	CASSFPKETLNEKLFF	TGTGCCAGCAGCTTCCCCAAGGAAACCTTAAATGAAAAACTGTTTTTT
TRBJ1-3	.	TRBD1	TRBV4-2	CASSQKIEGAPTGNTIYF	TGTGCCAGCAGCCAGAAGATTGAGGGGGCCCCAACGGGAAACACCATATATTTT
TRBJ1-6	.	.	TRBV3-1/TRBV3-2	CASSQGTAGSPLHF	TGTGCCAGCAGCCAGGGGACCGCGGGGTCACCCCTCCACTTT
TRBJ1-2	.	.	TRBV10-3	CAISESGQGKHYGYTF	TGTGCCATCAGTGAGTCGGGGCAGGGGAAGCACTATGGCTACACCTTC
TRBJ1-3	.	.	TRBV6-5	CASRVPGFSGNTIYF	TGTGCCAGCAGGGTCCCAGGTTTCTCTGGAAACACCATATATTTT
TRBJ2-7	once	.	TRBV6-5	CASSYSGYGSYEQYF	TGTGCCAGCAGTTACTCGGGCTACGGCTCCTACGAGCAGTACTTC
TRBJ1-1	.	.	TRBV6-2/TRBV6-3	CASSPMPGVGTEAFF	TGTGCCAGCAGTCCCATGCCCGGCGTCGGCACTGAAGCTTTCTTT
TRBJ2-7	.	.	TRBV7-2	CASSQGGPGEQYF	TGTGCCAGCAGCCAGGGGGGACCGGGCGAGCAGTACTTC
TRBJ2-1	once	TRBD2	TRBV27	CASRPGLAGLSSYNEQFF	TGTGCCAGCAGACCGGGACTAGCGGGGCTCAGCTCCTACAATGAGCAGTTCTTC
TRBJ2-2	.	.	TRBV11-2	CASKDLSNTGELFF	TGTGCCAGCAAGGACTTGTCCAACACCGGGGAGCTGTTTTTT
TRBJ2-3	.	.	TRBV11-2	CATSTDTQYF	TGTGCCACCAGCACAGATACGCAGTATTTT
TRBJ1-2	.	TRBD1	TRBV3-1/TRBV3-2	CASSQTGASGYTF	TGTGCCAGCAGCCAAACAGGGGCTTCTGGCTACACCTTC
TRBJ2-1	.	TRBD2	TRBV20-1	CSASVAGGYNEQFF	TGCAGTGCTAGTGTGGCGGGAGGTTACAATGAGCAGTTCTTC
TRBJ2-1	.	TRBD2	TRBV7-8	CASSFRLAGVNEQFF	TGTGCCAGCAGCTTTAGGCTAGCGGGAGTAAATGAGCAGTTCTTC
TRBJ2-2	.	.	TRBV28	CASSSPGTTNTGELFF	TGTGCCAGCAGTTCTCCCGGGACCACGAACACCGGGGAGCTGTTTTTT
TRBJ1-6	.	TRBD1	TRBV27	CASSPGQGGLGYNSPLHF	TGTGCCAGCAGCCCGGGACAGGGGGGTCTTGGGTATAATTCACCCCTCCACTTT
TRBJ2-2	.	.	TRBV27	CASSPAPVVTGELFF	TGTGCCAGCAGTCCCGCGCCAGTTGTCACCGGGGAGCTGTTTTTT
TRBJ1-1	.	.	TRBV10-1	CASSEKIGRSEAFF	TGCGCCAGCAGTGAGAAGATAGGCAGGAGTGAAGCTTTCTTT
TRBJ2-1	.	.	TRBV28	CASSSHRVNEQFF	TGTGCCAGCAGTTCCCACAGGGTCAATGAGCAGTTCTTC
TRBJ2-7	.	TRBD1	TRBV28	CASRTYRGLSEQYF	TGTGCCAGCAGAACATACAGGGGGCTGAGTGAGCAGTACTTC
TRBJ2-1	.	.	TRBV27	CASSLYNEQFF	TGTGCCAGCAGTCTCTATAATGAGCAGTTCTTC
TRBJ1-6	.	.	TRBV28	CASSWGNSPLHF	TGTGCCAGCAGTTGGGGTAATTCACCCCTCCACTTT
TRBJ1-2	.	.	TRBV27	CASSSITGTQRNYGYTF	TGTGCCAGCAGTTCAATAACCGGGACGCAGCGGAACTATGGCTACACCTTC